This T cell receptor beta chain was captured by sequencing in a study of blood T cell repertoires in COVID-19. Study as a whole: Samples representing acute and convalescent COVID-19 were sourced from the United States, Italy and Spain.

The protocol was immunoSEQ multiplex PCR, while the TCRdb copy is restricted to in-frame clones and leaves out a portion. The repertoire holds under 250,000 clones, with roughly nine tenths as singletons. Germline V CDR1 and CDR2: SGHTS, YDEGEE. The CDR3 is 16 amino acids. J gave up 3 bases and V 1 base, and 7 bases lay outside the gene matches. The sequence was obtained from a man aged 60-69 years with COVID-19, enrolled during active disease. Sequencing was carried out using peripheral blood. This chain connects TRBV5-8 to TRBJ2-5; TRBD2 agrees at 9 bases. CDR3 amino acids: CASSLNTAGGEETQYF. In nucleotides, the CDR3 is TGTGCCAGCAGCTTGAATACAGCGGGAGGTGAAGAGACCCAGTACTTC. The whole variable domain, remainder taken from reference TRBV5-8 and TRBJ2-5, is EAGVTQSPTHLIKTRGQQATLRCSPISGHTSVYWYQQALGLGLQFLLWYDEGEERNRGNFPPRFSGRQFPNYSSELNVNALELEDSALYLCASSLNTAGGEETQYFGPGTRLLVL.